The entry below gives a single T cell receptor (beta chain) sequence along with its context. Its antigen is not identified. This sample stems from a study of T-cell reconstitution after alpha-beta-depleted transplantation in children. Study-wide results and limits: T-cell counts and diversity at one year following transplant were attributed mainly to newly produced T cells. Some patients' high day-60 TCRbeta diversity was traced to surviving recipient T cells and thymic progenitors. Several hundred expanded graft clones reportedly gave rise to the alpha-beta T cells present about two months after transplant.

The TCRbeta library was prepared with unique molecular identifiers. In TCRdb, the PCR reads were re-called with MiXCR into one record per CDR3 protein. The data contain fewer than 550,000 distinct CDR3 sequences, around 10% of them singletons. Germline CDR1 and CDR2: ENHRY and SYGVKD. V was pared by 2 bases and J by 16 bases, with 21 bases between. The CDR3 extends over 14 amino acids. The V gene is TRBV10-3, the J gene TRBJ2-1, with D perhaps assigned TRBD1 or TRBD2 (5 bases each). This TCR derives from a female patient between 2 and 15 years old who had a stem cell transplant for aplastic anemia, so the T cells may come from the graft donor. The source material was PBMCs, mostly from graft donor cells, sampled 180 days after TCRalphabeta/CD19-depleted stem cell transplant. CDR3 nucleotides: TGTGCCATCAGTGAGGACAGCGGAGCTCCCCTTTTATTCTTC. It specifies CAISEDSGAPLLFF.